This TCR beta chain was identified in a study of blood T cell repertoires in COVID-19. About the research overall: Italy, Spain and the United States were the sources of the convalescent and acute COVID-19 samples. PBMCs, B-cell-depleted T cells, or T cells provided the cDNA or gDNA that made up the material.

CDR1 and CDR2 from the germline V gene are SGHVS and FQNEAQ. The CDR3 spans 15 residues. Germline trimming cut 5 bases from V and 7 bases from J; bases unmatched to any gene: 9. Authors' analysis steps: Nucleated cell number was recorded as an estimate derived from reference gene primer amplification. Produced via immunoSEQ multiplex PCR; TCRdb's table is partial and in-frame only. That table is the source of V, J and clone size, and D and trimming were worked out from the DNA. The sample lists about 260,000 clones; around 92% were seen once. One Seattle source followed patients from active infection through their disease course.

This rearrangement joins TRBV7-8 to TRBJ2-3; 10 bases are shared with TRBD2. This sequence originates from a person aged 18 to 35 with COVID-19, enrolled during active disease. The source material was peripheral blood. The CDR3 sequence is CASSPRLAGVYTQYF. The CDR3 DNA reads TGTGCCAGCAGCCCGCGACTAGCGGGTGTGTATACGCAGTATTTT.